This record looks at one T cell receptor (beta chain) sequence and its context. Its antigen is unidentified. A much larger clone lies a single base off, so this may be a read error. This sample is part of a study of blood T cells in healthy people across ages. About the research overall: Template-switching capture recovered about one barcoded beta molecule per two T cells. General observations from the study: Strong correlation was found linking TCR beta diversity to naive T cell percentage. It was held that diversity estimates obtained from one million T cells represented underestimates.

PCR was performed a second time for roughly 7 to 11 cycles using a sample-barcoded 5' primer and a J-beta primer mix. One entry per CDR3 protein results from TCRdb running MiXCR on the 5' RACE reads. The sample holds 1.5 million to 2 million distinct CDR3 sequences, about 30% seen once. CDR1 and CDR2 (germline): SQVTM, ANQGSEA. This CDR3 spans 12 amino acids. The junction had 7 bases not matched to a gene; V was cut back by 7 bases and J by 6 bases. Samples each had at least 5 micrograms of total RNA extracted. The chain uses TRBV29-1 and TRBJ1-2, with 8 positions matching TRBD1. Input material: blood. This clonotype originated in a woman in her twenties or thirties in good health. The chain's CDR3 is CSGDKTGDGYTF. The CDR3 coding sequence is TGCAGCGGTGACAAGACAGGGGATGGCTACACCTTC.